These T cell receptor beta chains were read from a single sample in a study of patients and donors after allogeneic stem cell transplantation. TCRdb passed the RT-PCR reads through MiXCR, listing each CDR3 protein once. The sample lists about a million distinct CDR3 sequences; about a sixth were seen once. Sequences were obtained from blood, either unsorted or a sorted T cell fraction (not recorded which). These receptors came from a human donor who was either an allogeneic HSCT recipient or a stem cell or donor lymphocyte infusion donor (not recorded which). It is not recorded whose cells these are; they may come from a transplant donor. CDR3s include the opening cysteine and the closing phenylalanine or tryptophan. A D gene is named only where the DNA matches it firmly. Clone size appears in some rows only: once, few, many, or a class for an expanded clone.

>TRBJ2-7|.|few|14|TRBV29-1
CSVEDYAGVGEQYF
TGCAGCGTTGAAGATTATGCAGGGGTCGGCGAGCAGTACTTC
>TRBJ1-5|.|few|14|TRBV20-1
CSARYPDLNQPQHF
TGCAGTGCTAGATACCCTGATCTAAATCAGCCCCAGCATTTT
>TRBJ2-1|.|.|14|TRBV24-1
CATSDPQDRNEQFF
TGTGCCACCAGTGACCCTCAGGACAGAAATGAGCAGTTCTTC
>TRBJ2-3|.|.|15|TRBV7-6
CASSLAAGAVDTQYF
TGTGCCAGCAGCTTAGCGGCGGGGGCTGTAGATACGCAGTATTTT
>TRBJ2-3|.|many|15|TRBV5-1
CASRLGGPSTDTQYF
TGCGCCAGCAGACTCGGGGGGCCTAGCACAGATACGCAGTATTTT
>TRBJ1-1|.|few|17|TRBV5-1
CASSGFERAGVGTEAFF
TGCGCCAGCAGCGGCTTCGAAAGGGCGGGGGTTGGCACTGAAGCTTTCTTT
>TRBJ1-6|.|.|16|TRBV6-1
CASRTDLSSYNSPLHF
TGTGCCAGCAGGACAGACCTGAGCTCCTATAATTCACCCCTCCACTTT
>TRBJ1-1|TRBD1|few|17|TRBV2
CASSSRRTGGRNTEAFF
TGTGCCAGCAGTTCACGGAGGACAGGGGGTCGAAACACTGAAGCTTTCTTT
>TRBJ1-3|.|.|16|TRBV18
CASSIRADNSGNTIYF
TGTGCCAGCTCCATCAGAGCGGACAACTCTGGAAACACCATATATTTT
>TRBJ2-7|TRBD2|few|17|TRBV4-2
CASSQPRLAGSSYEQYF
TGTGCCAGCAGCCAACCGCGACTAGCGGGGAGCTCCTACGAGCAGTACTTC
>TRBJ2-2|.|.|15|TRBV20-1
CSARDLSRDVGELFF
TGCAGTGCTAGAGATCTCTCTAGGGACGTCGGGGAGCTGTTTTTT
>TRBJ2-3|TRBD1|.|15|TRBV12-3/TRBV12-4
CASSFGTGPTNTQYF
TGTGCCAGCAGTTTCGGGACAGGTCCAACTAATACGCAGTATTTT
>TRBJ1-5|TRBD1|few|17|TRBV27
CASSLGTGGNSNQPQHF
TGTGCCAGCAGCCTAGGGACAGGGGGTAATAGCAATCAGCCCCAGCATTTT
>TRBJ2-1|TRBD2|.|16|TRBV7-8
CASSLGGLAGSYEQFF
TGTGCCAGCAGCTTAGGCGGACTAGCGGGAAGCTATGAGCAGTTCTTC